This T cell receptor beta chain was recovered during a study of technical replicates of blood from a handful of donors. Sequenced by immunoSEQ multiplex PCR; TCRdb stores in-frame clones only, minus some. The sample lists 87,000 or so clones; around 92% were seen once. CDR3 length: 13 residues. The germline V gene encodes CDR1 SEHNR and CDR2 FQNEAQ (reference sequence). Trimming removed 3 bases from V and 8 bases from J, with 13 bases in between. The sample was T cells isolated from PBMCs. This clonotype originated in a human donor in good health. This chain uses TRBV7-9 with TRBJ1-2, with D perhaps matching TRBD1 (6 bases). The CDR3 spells CASSFGQLWGYTF. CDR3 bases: TGTGCCAGCAGCTTCGGACAGCTCTGGGGCTACACCTTC.